This section outlines one T cell receptor beta chain sequence together with its context. This CDR3 is built from 14 residues. Germline CDR1 and CDR2: SGHDT and YYEEEE. The V segment lost 0 bases and the J segment 6 bases; nucleotides outside the gene matches: 4. Amplification of TCR beta CDR3 regions used RNA as the template. HTBI primers were the set used in a first-round RT-PCR of the TCR CDR3. TCRdb reanalysed the multiplex PCR reads using MiXCR and keeps one entry per CDR3 protein. The sample gives hundreds of thousands of distinct CDR3 sequences, 15% to 20% of which show up once; approximately 20% is in the top ten. The data originate from a study of T cells in Graves' hyperthyroidism and ophthalmopathy.

This clonotype originated in a woman aged 18 to 35 with Graves' hyperthyroidism. Sequenced: blood. V is TRBV5-6 and J is TRBJ2-7, with 9 nucleotides matching TRBD1. The CDR3: CASSLVGQGPEQYF. The CDR3 DNA reads as TGTGCCAGCAGCTTGGTGGGACAGGGTCCCGAGCAGTACTTC.